Listed below are T cell receptor beta chains from one sample, sequenced in a study of OX40 agonist ivuxolimab in advanced cancers. Clones were sequenced by immunoSEQ multiplex PCR, and TCRdb holds only the in-frame ones, with some missing. The sample yields under 45,000 clones, roughly 84% seen once. Sequenced material: CD4+ or CD8+ T cells sorted from blood, taken in a trial of the OX40 agonist ivuxolimab. The receptors originated from an adult with an advanced solid tumor such as melanoma, head and neck, liver or kidney cancer. CDR3s include the opening cysteine and the closing phenylalanine or tryptophan. A D gene is named only where the DNA matches it firmly. Part of the rows lack a size; the others show once, few, many or a class for expanded clones.

abundance	v_gene	j_gene	d_gene	CDR3nt	CDR3aa
-	TRBV30	TRBJ1-4	-	TGTGCCTGGAGTATTGGGGGACAACCTAATGAAAAACTGTTTTTT	CAWSIGGQPNEKLFF
-	TRBV5-6	TRBJ2-7	TRBD2	TGTGCCAGCAGCTGGGTTAGCGGGAGCCCCAACGAGCAGTACTTC	CASSWVSGSPNEQYF
-	TRBV6-1	TRBJ2-6	-	TGTGCCAGCAGTGGAGGCCGGCCCTCTGGGGCCAACGTCCTGACTTTC	CASSGGRPSGANVLTF
-	TRBV28	TRBJ1-6	TRBD1	TGTGCCAGCAGCTCTACCCCAAGGGGGCCACCCCTCCACTTT	CASSSTPRGPPLHF
-	TRBV6-6	TRBJ1-1	TRBD1	TGTGCCAGCAGTAACCACAGGGGGGTGAACACTGAAGCTTTCTTT	CASSNHRGVNTEAFF
few	TRBV7-2	TRBJ2-5	-	TGTGCCAGCAGCTTACGCAGTCAAGAGACCCAGTACTTC	CASSLRSQETQYF
once	TRBV15	TRBJ2-7	TRBD1	TGTGCCACGAGACCTTCCGGGACAGGGATCCCTAAGCAGTACTTC	CATRPSGTGIPKQYF
-	TRBV7-2	TRBJ2-5	-	TGTGCCAGCAGCTTAGGGTCTTCCCAAGAGACCCAGTACTTC	CASSLGSSQETQYF
-	TRBV6-6	TRBJ1-1	-	TGTGCCAGCAGTCGGATACTTTGGACTGAAGCTTTCTTT	CASSRILWTEAFF
-	TRBV5-1	TRBJ2-2	TRBD1	TGCGCCAGCAGCTTAGGACAGGGGTTCACCGGGGAGCTGTTTTTT	CASSLGQGFTGELFF
-	TRBV6-1	TRBJ2-1	-	TGTGCCAGCACTGAAAGATCGCTCACGCGTTCCTACAATGAGCAGTTCTTC	CASTERSLTRSYNEQFF
-	TRBV19	TRBJ2-1	-	TGTGCCAGTAGTATAGACCCTTTAGGCGGTGAGCAGTTCTTC	CASSIDPLGGEQFF
few	TRBV2	TRBJ2-2	-	TGTGCCAGCAGCACGGGACACCTCGCGAACACCGGGGAGCTGTTTTTT	CASSTGHLANTGELFF
-	TRBV28	TRBJ2-4	-	TGTGCCAGCCAAGGGCCGGCCAAAAACATTCAGTACTTC	CASQGPAKNIQYF
-	TRBV27	TRBJ1-2	TRBD1	TGTGCCAGCAGACCCGACAGGGCGGGGGGCTACACCTTC	CASRPDRAGGYTF
-	TRBV28	TRBJ2-7	TRBD1	TGTGCCAGCACTAAGCCAGGGGGACCCTACGAGCAGTACTTC	CASTKPGGPYEQYF
-	TRBV30	TRBJ2-1	-	TGTGCCTGGAGCCGTGGGACAGCGGGAAACAATGAGCAGTTCTTC	CAWSRGTAGNNEQFF
-	TRBV28	TRBJ1-4	TRBD1	TGTGCCAGCAGTTTTAAGACAGGGCCTAATGAAAAACTGTTTTTT	CASSFKTGPNEKLFF
-	TRBV10-2	TRBJ1-1	TRBD1	TGCGCCAGCAGTGAGGTTCCTGGGGACAGGAACACTGAAGCTTTCTTT	CASSEVPGDRNTEAFF
once	TRBV5-8	TRBJ2-7	-	TGTGCCAGCAGCGTGAAGGACTTCCTCTACGAGCAGTACTTC	CASSVKDFLYEQYF
-	TRBV6-6	TRBJ2-5	TRBD1	TGTGCCAGCAGTACCGACAGGGTGGCGACCCAGTACTTC	CASSTDRVATQYF
-	TRBV7-2	TRBJ2-1	-	TGTGCCAGCAGCTCAGTACTCGGTCCCTACAATGAGCAGTTCTTC	CASSSVLGPYNEQFF
few	TRBV10-3	TRBJ1-1	TRBD1	TGTGCCACAACGGACAGGGGCTACACTGAAGCTTTCTTT	CATTDRGYTEAFF